The clone carrying this T cell receptor (beta chain) was detected many times. Its antigen remains unidentified. These data originate in a study of T cells after yellow fever vaccination. The authors made TCR cDNA by 5'RACE template switching, adding a universal primer site and UMIs. TCRdb re-analysed the 5' RACE reads in MiXCR, keeping a single row per CDR3 protein. The table lists about 360,000 distinct CDR3 sequences, around 6.4% of them singletons, with approximately 15% in the top ten. Germline values: CDR1 ENHRY, CDR2 SYGVKD. V dropped 6 bases and J dropped 3 bases, with 15 bases sitting between them. The CDR3 covers 14 residues. Study conclusions and caveats: Clones that expanded after primary vaccination mostly reappeared after the booster (around 96% CD4, 75% to 90% CD8). FACS-sorted repertoires could contain abundant clonotypes contaminating from the bulk population.

The V and J genes are TRBV10-3 and TRBJ2-7; tentatively, D is TRBD1 or TRBD2 (5 bases each). The sample in question was PBMCs, obtained 5 days after the yellow fever booster vaccination. The sequence derives from a young man who received the YFV17D yellow fever vaccine. The CDR3 spells CAIRGRDGNYEQYF. DNA for the CDR3: TGTGCCATCAGGGGCAGGGACGGGAACTACGAGCAGTACTTC.